A selection of T cell receptor beta chains follows, all from one sample in a study of cytomegalovirus exposure and HLA in healthy donors. The protocol was immunoSEQ multiplex PCR, while the TCRdb copy is restricted to in-frame clones and leaves out a portion. The sample includes 150,000 or so clones, 77% of them seen just once. Sequencing was performed on PBMCs. These receptors were collected from a male donor in good health and CMV-seropositive. The conserved cysteine and the conserved F or W are not part of the CDR3 here.

j_call: TRBJ1-1; v_call: TRBV11-2; cdr3_aa: ASSLVVQANTEAF
j_call: TRBJ2-5; v_call: TRBV7-9; cdr3_aa: ASSFGAGGAETQY
j_call: TRBJ1-2; v_call: TRBV10-3; cdr3_aa: AISESPGEGGLTVVRT
j_call: TRBJ1-2; v_call: TRBV10-3; cdr3_aa: ASSPEGGAGYGYT
j_call: TRBJ2-7; v_call: TRBV6-1; cdr3_aa: ASSLNTGTYHEQY
j_call: TRBJ2-7; v_call: TRBV11-2; cdr3_aa: ASSLGFRDRGLGEQY
j_call: TRBJ1-6; v_call: TRBV28; cdr3_aa: ASSPLLVQVPGERSPLH
j_call: TRBJ2-7; v_call: TRBV5-1; cdr3_aa: ASSSDRLTYEQY
j_call: TRBJ1-1; v_call: TRBV2; cdr3_aa: ASILRELTEAF
j_call: TRBJ1-2; v_call: TRBV2; cdr3_aa: ASREGPRGYYGYT
j_call: TRBJ2-3; v_call: TRBV6-1; cdr3_aa: ASSMTSGGTDTQY
j_call: TRBJ1-2; v_call: TRBV20-1; cdr3_aa: SVRGYGYT
j_call: TRBJ2-1; v_call: TRBV14; cdr3_aa: ASSHHSGRNYNEQF
j_call: TRBJ1-6; v_call: TRBV19; cdr3_aa: ASRGIRDRGSPLH
j_call: TRBJ2-7; v_call: TRBV29-1; cdr3_aa: SVGPNAYEQY